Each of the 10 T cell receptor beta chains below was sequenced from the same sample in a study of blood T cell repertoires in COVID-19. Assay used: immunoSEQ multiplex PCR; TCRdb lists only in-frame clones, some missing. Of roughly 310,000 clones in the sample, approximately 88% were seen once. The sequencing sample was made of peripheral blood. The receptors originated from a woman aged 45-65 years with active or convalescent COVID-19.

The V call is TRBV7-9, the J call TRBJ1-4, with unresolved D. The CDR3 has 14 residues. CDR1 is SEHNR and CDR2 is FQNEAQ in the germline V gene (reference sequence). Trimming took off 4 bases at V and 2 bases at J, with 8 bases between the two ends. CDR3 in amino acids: CASSSGETNEKLFF. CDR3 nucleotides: TGTGCCAGCAGCTCTGGGGAGACTAATGAAAAACTGTTTTTT.

The CDR3 bases are TGTGCCAGCAGCCGACCAGCCTTCCGCCGGGGGAGCGCTAACTATGGCTACACCTTC. Protein product: CASSRPAFRRGSANYGYTF. The rearrangement links TRBV7-9 to TRBJ1-2, with a possible D match to TRBD1 (5 bases). This CDR3 region has 19 residues. Germline loops: CDR1 SEHNR, CDR2 FQNEAQ (reference sequence). Trimming removed 5 bases from V and 0 bases from J, with 25 bases in between.

CDR3 sequence reads: CASSRSQTGADEQFF. CDR3 sequence (DNA): TGTGCCAGCTCACGTTCACAGACAGGCGCCGATGAGCAGTTCTTC. This rearrangement joins TRBV18 to TRBJ2-1; a possible D gene is TRBD1 (6 bases). Germline CDR1 KGHSH, CDR2 LQKENI. V dropped 4 bases and J dropped 8 bases, with 18 bases sitting between them. This CDR3 has 15 residues.

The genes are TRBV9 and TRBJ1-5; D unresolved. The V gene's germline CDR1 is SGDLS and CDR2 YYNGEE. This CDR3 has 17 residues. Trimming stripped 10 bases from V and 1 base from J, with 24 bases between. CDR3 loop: CALHLHPVRESNQPQHF. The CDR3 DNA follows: TGTGCCCTTCACCTCCACCCAGTGAGGGAAAGCAATCAGCCCCAGCATTTT.

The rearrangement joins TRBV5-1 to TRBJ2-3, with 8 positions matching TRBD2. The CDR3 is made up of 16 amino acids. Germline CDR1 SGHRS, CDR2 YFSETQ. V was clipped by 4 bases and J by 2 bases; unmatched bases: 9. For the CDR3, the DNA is TGCGCCAGCAGCCCCATCGGGGGGGGACTCACAGATACGCAGTATTTT. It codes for CASSPIGGGLTDTQYF. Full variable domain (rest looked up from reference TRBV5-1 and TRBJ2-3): KAGVTQTPRYLIKTRGQQVTLSCSPISGHRSVSWYQQTPGQGLQFLFEYFSETQRNKGNFPGRFSGRQFSNSRSEMNVSTLELGDSALYLCASSPIGGGLTDTQYFGPGTRLTVL.

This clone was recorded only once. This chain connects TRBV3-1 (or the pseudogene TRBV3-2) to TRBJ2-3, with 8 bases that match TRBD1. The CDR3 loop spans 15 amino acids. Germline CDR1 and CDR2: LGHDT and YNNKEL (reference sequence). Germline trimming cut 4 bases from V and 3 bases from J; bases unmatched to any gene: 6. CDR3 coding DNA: TGTGCCAGCAGCCCAACAGGGGGGAAAACAGATACGCAGTATTTT. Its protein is CASSPTGGKTDTQYF.

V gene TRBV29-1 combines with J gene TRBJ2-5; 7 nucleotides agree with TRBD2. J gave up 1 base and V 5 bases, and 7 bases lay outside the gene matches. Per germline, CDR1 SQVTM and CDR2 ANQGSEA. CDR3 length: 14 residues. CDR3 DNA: TGCAGCGTTACCCTAGCGGCCCTCCAAGAGACCCAGTACTTC. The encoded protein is CSVTLAALQETQYF.

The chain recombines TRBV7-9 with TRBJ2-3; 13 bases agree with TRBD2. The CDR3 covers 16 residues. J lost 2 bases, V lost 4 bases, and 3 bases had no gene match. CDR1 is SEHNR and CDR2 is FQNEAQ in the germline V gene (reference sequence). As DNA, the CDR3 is TGTGCCAGCAGCTCGACTAGCGGGGGGACCACAGATACGCAGTATTTT. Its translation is CASSSTSGGTTDTQYF.

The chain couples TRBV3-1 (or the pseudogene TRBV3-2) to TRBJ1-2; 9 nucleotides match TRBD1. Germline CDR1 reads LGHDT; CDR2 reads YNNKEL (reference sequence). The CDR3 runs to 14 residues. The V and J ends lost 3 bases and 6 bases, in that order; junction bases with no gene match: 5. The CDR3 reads CASSQRTGVHGYTF. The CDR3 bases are TGTGCCAGCAGCCAGAGGACAGGGGTCCATGGCTACACCTTC.

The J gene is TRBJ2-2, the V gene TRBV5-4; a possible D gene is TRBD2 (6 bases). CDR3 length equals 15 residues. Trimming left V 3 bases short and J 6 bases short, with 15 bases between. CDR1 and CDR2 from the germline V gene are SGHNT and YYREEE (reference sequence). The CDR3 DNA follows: TGTGCCAGCAGCTCGGGACTGAGGGGCGCCGGGGAGCTGTTTTTT. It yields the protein CASSSGLRGAGELFF.